Listed below are T cell receptor beta chains from one sample, sequenced in a study of T cell responses to AZD1222 COVID-19 vaccine. Some clones are missing from TCRdb's copy, which holds only in-frame ones; the method was immunoSEQ multiplex PCR. This sample carries over 95,000 clones, about 89% of them seen once, and the ten largest clones take 6.5% to 10%. Specimen: peripheral blood, collected 28 days after the second AZD1222 dose. The receptors were sampled from an adult who received the AZD1222 COVID-19 vaccine. Each CDR3 is given without its conserved first and last residue.

v_gene,j_gene,CDR3aa
TRBV7-2,TRBJ1-1,ASSLGQRGTEAF
TRBV9,TRBJ2-1,ASSASGLNHNEQF
TRBV6-5,TRBJ1-2,ASRQSTERGGYT
TRBV3-1/TRBV3-2,TRBJ2-2,ASSLAGNTGELF
TRBV5-1,TRBJ2-7,ASSLAGQGASPRYEQY
TRBV2,TRBJ2-1,ASRWDGGSYNEQF
TRBV9,TRBJ2-1,ASSGRLVSNEQF
TRBV7-2,TRBJ2-1,ASSLAGTSGWEQF
TRBV5-4,TRBJ1-1,ASSLAQGPNTEAF
TRBV5-4,TRBJ2-7,ASSSITGDHEQY
TRBV15,TRBJ1-1,ATRRGALDTEAF
TRBV13,TRBJ1-3,ASTEVPGNTIY
TRBV19,TRBJ2-6,ASSIDSGASGANVLT
TRBV30,TRBJ1-2,AWYPGQGDGYT
TRBV5-8,TRBJ2-7,ASSLGRAYEQY
TRBV18,TRBJ2-7,ASSQKTGAYEQY
TRBV28,TRBJ1-5,ASSLWGRGRDQPQH
TRBV2,TRBJ2-4,ASSTRTQNLGKQNIQY
TRBV28,TRBJ1-1,ASRKPGQGQNTEAF
TRBV6-5,TRBJ2-1,ASGGPYGGYNEQF
TRBV9,TRBJ2-2,ASSVGGLVPTGELF
TRBV7-2,TRBJ1-5,ASSPGGRTGNQPQH
TRBV18,TRBJ1-1,ASSAGWDTEAF
TRBV6-2/TRBV6-3,TRBJ1-5,ASSYLGQYSNQPQH
TRBV24-1,TRBJ2-3,ATSDLFEQGYTDTQY
TRBV6-5,TRBJ2-5,ASTMGQETQY
TRBV21-1,TRBJ2-6,ARLRGLTGANVLT
TRBV5-1,TRBJ1-5,ASSLRGGNQPQH
TRBV6-5,TRBJ1-1,ASTRQGAAEAF
TRBV19,TRBJ1-1,ASSIPSGNEAF
TRBV19,TRBJ2-1,ASSIPLGRHNEQF
TRBV5-1,TRBJ2-1,ASSPSRERGREQF
TRBV10-3,TRBJ2-7,AISESGGEQY
TRBV6-5,TRBJ1-4,ASRTGQGEKLF
TRBV28,TRBJ1-5,ASSLPTQRGSNQPQH
TRBV28,TRBJ1-4,ASSWRDRGNEKLF
TRBV24-1,TRBJ2-7,ATSALGLGGYEQY
TRBV7-2,TRBJ2-5,ASSLVLRGRETQY
TRBV5-6,TRBJ1-5,ASSSDFTGNQPQH
TRBV27,TRBJ1-5,ASGDRDNQPQH
TRBV21-1,TRBJ2-5,PGRAPGSSETQY